The 25 T cell receptor beta chains below were found in one sample sequenced in a study of shared clonotypes between healthy human individuals. Naive CD8 cells lacked CD45RO, underwent positive selection for CCR7 and left out terminally differentiated effector memory CD45RA+ cells. The repertoire was sequenced with immunoSEQ multiplex PCR; TCRdb's copy has only in-frame clones and lacks some. This table holds around 610,000 clones, roughly 96% found once. Sequencing was performed on naive CD8+ T cells sorted from blood. The origin of the receptors is a woman in her twenties or thirties in good health.

The chain carries TRBV7-8 and TRBJ2-3; no clear D. Trimming took off 2 bases at V and 5 bases at J, with 11 bases between the two ends. CDR1 and CDR2 (germline): SGHVS, FQNEAQ. The CDR3 extends over 14 amino acids. The CDR3 sequence: CASSLSQKIDTQYF. The CDR3 bases are TGTGCCAGCAGCTTAAGCCAAAAAATAGATACGCAGTATTTT.

This chain joins TRBV5-1 and TRBJ1-1; 9 nucleotides agree with TRBD1. This CDR3 comprises 16 residues. V gave up 0 bases and J gave up 11 bases; unmatched junction bases: 14. Per the germline V gene, CDR1 is SGHRS and CDR2 is YFSETQ. The CDR3 here is CASSLGGQGGWKRAFF. CDR3 DNA: TGCGCCAGCAGCTTGGGGGGACAGGGAGGTTGGAAAAGGGCTTTCTTT.

This sequence joins TRBV28 and TRBJ2-5, with D maybe TRBD1 (5 bases). This CDR3 contains 15 residues. Germline CDR1 reads MDHEN; CDR2 reads SYDVKM. V lost 2 bases to trimming and J lost 0 bases, with 10 bases between them. DNA for the CDR3: TGTGCCAGCAGTTTAACAGGAGCGTACCAAGAGACCCAGTACTTC. Its translation is CASSLTGAYQETQYF.

The V gene is TRBV11-2, the J gene TRBJ2-4; 7 bases match TRBD2. The germline V gene encodes CDR1 SGHAT and CDR2 FQNNGV. This CDR3 spans 17 amino acids. The V and J ends lost 4 bases and 0 bases, in that order; junction bases with no gene match: 9. CDR3 loop: CASSSAGEHLAKNIQYF. The CDR3 DNA sequence: TGTGCCAGCAGCTCTGCGGGGGAACACTTAGCCAAAAACATTCAGTACTTC.

For this clone: The sample holds other DNA sequences that translate to the same CDR3. The gene calls are TRBV27 and TRBJ2-7; 9 nucleotides agree with TRBD1. The V gene's germline CDR1 is MNHEY and CDR2 SMNVEV (reference sequence). CDR3 length: 13 residues. With 5 bases clipped from V and 4 bases from J, the junction kept 3 bases outside the gene matches. The CDR3 nucleotides read TGTGCCAGCAGTCCCGGGACAGGGTACGAGCAGTACTTC. Its translation: CASSPGTGYEQYF.

In its sample, this clone was seen once. V is TRBV29-1 and J is TRBJ2-1, with TRBD2 as a possible D gene (5 bases). The V gene's germline CDR1 is SQVTM and CDR2 ANQGSEA. The CDR3 sequence is 15 residues long. The ends were cut back, 7 bases at V and 6 bases at J, with 22 bases in the middle. The CDR3 protein is CSGNPALVKLNEQFF. The DNA of the CDR3 is TGCAGCGGGAACCCGGCACTAGTTAAACTCAATGAGCAGTTCTTC.

V is TRBV4-1 and J is TRBJ2-7; 9 nucleotides align to TRBD1. The CDR3 extends over 15 amino acids. With 1 base clipped from V and 6 bases from J, the junction kept 7 bases outside the gene matches. Germline V gene sequence: CDR1 MGHRA, CDR2 YSYEKL. CDR3 sequence reads: CASSQAGTGHLEQYF. Here the CDR3 DNA reads TGCGCCAGCAGCCAAGCCGGGACAGGGCATCTCGAGCAGTACTTC.

The chain uses TRBV7-2 and TRBJ2-7; D is uncertain. The CDR3 runs 17 residues. The V gene lost 1 base and the J gene lost 5 bases, with 21 bases spanning the gap. Per germline, CDR1 SGHTA and CDR2 FQGNSA. The CDR3 protein is CASSLEGIGYEAHEQYF. CDR3 in DNA: TGTGCCAGCAGCTTAGAAGGGATTGGGTATGAGGCCCACGAGCAGTACTTC.

This clone has only one observation. CDR3 in amino acids: CASSHESRGLRNEQFF. CDR3 nucleotides: TGTGCCAGCAGCCACGAAAGCAGGGGCCTACGGAATGAGCAGTTCTTC. The rearrangement uses TRBV2 and TRBJ2-1; a possible D gene is TRBD1 (6 bases). The germline CDR1 and CDR2 sequences are SNHLY and FYNNEI. This CDR3 is 16 amino acids long. The V end lost 6 bases, the J end lost 7 bases, and 22 bases lay between the germline ends.

The chain uses TRBV28 and TRBJ2-5, with TRBD1 matching 10 bases. The DNA end favors TRBJ2-7, so the J call may be wrong. This CDR3 contains 16 residues. Germline CDR1 and CDR2: MDHEN and SYDVKM. The CDR3 DNA sequence: TGTGCCAGCAGTTTTTTTGGACAGGGGGAATCCTACGAGCAGTACTTC. The encoded protein is CASSFFGQGESYEQYF.

The CDR3 protein is CASSRQGVEQFF. CDR3 DNA sequence: TGTGCCAGCAGCCGACAGGGCGTAGAGCAGTTCTTC. The genes are TRBV11-2 and TRBJ2-1; 7 nucleotides align to TRBD1. The germline gives CDR1 SGHAT, CDR2 FQNNGV. This CDR3 has 12 residues. V was pared by 5 bases and J by 10 bases, with 5 bases of the junction left unmatched. The full variable domain, completed using reference TRBV11-2 and TRBJ2-1, is EAGVAQSPRYKIIEKRQSVAFWCNPISGHATLYWYQQILGQGPKLLIQFQNNGVVDDSQLPKDRFSAERLKGVDSTLKIQPAKLEDSAVYLCASSRQGVEQFFGPGTRLTVL.

This chain links TRBV6-1 with TRBJ1-1; 8 nucleotides align to TRBD1. V was pared by 2 bases and J by 5 bases, with 10 bases of the junction left unmatched. Germline V gene data show CDR1 as MNHNS and CDR2 as SASEGT. This CDR3 spans 16 amino acids. The CDR3: CASSELPGTGVTEAFF. In nucleotides, the CDR3 is TGTGCCAGCAGTGAATTGCCAGGGACAGGAGTGACTGAAGCTTTCTTT.

The chain combines TRBV6-1 with TRBJ1-3, with TRBD1 matching 8 bases. V was pared by 1 base and J by 0 bases, with 5 bases of the junction left unmatched. The CDR3 contains 17 residues. Germline values: CDR1 MNHNS, CDR2 SASEGT. The CDR3 DNA follows: TGTGCCAGCAGTGAAGAGGGGGACAGGTCCTCTGGAAACACCATATATTTT. Its translation is CASSEEGDRSSGNTIYF.

The chain carries TRBV6-1 and TRBJ2-7; 13 bases match TRBD2. Germline CDR1 is MNHNS and CDR2 is SASEGT. V lost 1 base, J lost 3 bases, and 3 bases stayed unmatched. The CDR3 has 16 amino acids. DNA of the CDR3: TGTGCCAGCAGTGAAGGCAGGACTAGCGGGAGCTACGAGCAGTACTTC. Translating gives CASSEGRTSGSYEQYF.

The gene calls are TRBV11-2 and TRBJ2-1; D is possibly TRBD1 or TRBD2 (5 bases each). V lost 4 bases and J 0 bases, leaving 19 bases between the germline ends. CDR1 and CDR2 from the germline V gene are SGHAT and FQNNGV. This CDR3 is 18 amino acids long. This chain's CDR3 is CASSYELGTKISYNEQFF. CDR3 DNA sequence: TGTGCCAGCAGCTACGAACTCGGGACGAAAATCTCCTACAATGAGCAGTTCTTC.

This chain uses TRBV5-1 with TRBJ2-1; D remains ambiguous. Trimming took 1 base from V and 8 from J, leaving 16 bases between them. This CDR3 is built from 15 residues. CDR1 and CDR2 from the germline V gene are SGHRS and YFSETQ. The CDR3 here is CASSLRADWVHEQFF. The CDR3 nucleotides are TGCGCCAGCAGCTTGAGGGCCGACTGGGTTCATGAGCAGTTCTTC.

This clone was detected only once. This chain connects TRBV27 to TRBJ1-2, with D hard to call. This CDR3 region has 14 residues. Per the germline V gene, CDR1 is MNHEY and CDR2 is SMNVEV (reference sequence). The ends were cut back, 5 bases at V and 4 bases at J, with 14 bases in the middle. CDR3 nucleotides: TGTGCCAGCAGTCCCGACGGGATTTTCTATGGCTACACCTTC. Amino acids: CASSPDGIFYGYTF.

This clone was seen just once. The chain employs TRBV28 and TRBJ2-5, with TRBD1 matching 8 bases. This CDR3 comprises 12 residues. CDR1 and CDR2 (germline): MDHEN, SYDVKM. V was pared by 8 bases and J by 6 bases, with 5 bases of the junction left unmatched. DNA of the CDR3: TGTGCCAGCTTGGACAGGGCACAGACCCAGTACTTC. This sequence encodes CASLDRAQTQYF.

The chain recombines TRBV6-1 with TRBJ2-1; 14 bases line up with TRBD2. Trimming took 8 bases from V and 8 from J; bases not matched to a gene: 8. The CDR3 has 15 amino acids. Germline assignment: CDR1 MNHNS and CDR2 SASEGT. The CDR3, as DNA: TGTGCCAGCCCGGGACTAGCGGGGGCCTGGGATGAGCAGTTCTTC. Translated: CASPGLAGAWDEQFF.

The rearrangement joins TRBV28 to TRBJ2-1; TRBD1 aligns across 7 bases. The CDR3 loop spans 14 amino acids. Germline V gives CDR1 MDHEN, CDR2 SYDVKM. J gave up 8 bases and V 10 bases, and 14 bases lay outside the gene matches. The CDR3 reads CATSGTELLYEQFF. CDR3 DNA sequence: TGTGCCACCTCCGGGACAGAATTACTCTATGAGCAGTTCTTC.

The V and J genes are TRBV7-2 and TRBJ2-7; perhaps TRBD2 as D (6 bases). The V end lost 1 base, the J end lost 3 bases, and 16 bases lay between the germline ends. The CDR3 has 16 amino acids. Germline CDR1 and CDR2: SGHTA and FQGNSA. This chain's CDR3 is CASSLGRGLAHYEQYF. CDR3 in DNA: TGTGCCAGCAGCTTAGGTCGTGGGCTAGCGCACTACGAGCAGTACTTC.

This clone appeared once. The chain recombines TRBV7-6 with TRBJ2-6; D not resolved. The CDR3 totals 16 residues. V dropped 3 bases and J dropped 4 bases, with 13 bases sitting between them. From germline, CDR1 is SGHVS and CDR2 FNYEAQ. In DNA form, the CDR3 reads TGTGCCAGCAGCTTCCAGGTGTTTGGAGGGGCCAACGTCCTGACTTTC. This translates into CASSFQVFGGANVLTF.

This sequence joins TRBV7-9 and TRBJ2-1; either TRBD1 or TRBD2 may fit D (5 bases each). Germline V gives CDR1 SEHNR, CDR2 FQNEAQ (reference sequence). There are 14 residues in the CDR3. V was clipped by 6 bases and J by 8 bases, with 17 bases between them. The CDR3 loop is CASRPGARGYEQFF. In DNA, the CDR3 is TGTGCCAGCAGGCCCGGGGCCCGGGGATATGAGCAGTTCTTC.

The chain carries TRBV11-2 and TRBJ1-1; D remains unclear. CDR1 SGHAT and CDR2 FQNNGV come from the germline V gene. V was cut by 4 bases and J by 0 bases, with 15 bases left in between. The CDR3 covers 16 residues. The CDR3 here is CASSSEARTMNTEAFF. CDR3 nucleotide sequence: TGTGCCAGCAGCTCCGAGGCAAGAACCATGAACACTGAAGCTTTCTTT.

This clone has only one observation. The rearrangement uses TRBV27 and TRBJ1-1; 9 nucleotides agree with TRBD1. Per germline, CDR1 MNHEY and CDR2 SMNVEV (reference sequence). This CDR3 comprises 16 residues. Losses at the gene ends were 5 bases for V and 7 bases for J; bases not matched to a gene: 14. The DNA of the CDR3 is TGTGCCAGCAGTGCCGGACCGGGACAGGGAAACTATGAAGCTTTCTTT. Translation: CASSAGPGQGNYEAFF.